This T cell receptor beta chain was sequenced during a study of cytomegalovirus exposure and HLA in healthy donors. Study at large: Most donors, approximately 82% of 350 to 450 genotyped, fell in the Caucasian-associated ancestry cluster.

This clone was observed a few times. V lost 9 bases and J lost 0, with 17 bases in between. Germline V lookup: CDR1 WSHSY, CDR2 SAAADI. CDR3 size: 15 residues. A multiplex PCR was run with 60 Vbeta primers and 13 Jbeta primers. TCRdb's copy holds only in-frame clones and misses some; the assay was immunoSEQ multiplex PCR. The data contain 90,000 or so clones, roughly 82% of them singletons. The chain joins TRBV10-2 to TRBJ1-1; a possible D gene is TRBD1 (5 bases). The clonotype comes from a man aged 30 to 39 in good health and CMV-seropositive. The sample was PBMCs. This chain's CDR3 is CASVTTGGVNTEAFF. In nucleotides, the CDR3 is TGCGCCAGTGTGACAACGGGGGGGGTGAACACTGAAGCTTTCTTT.